This passage covers 6 T cell receptor beta chains from one sample sequenced in a study of shared clonotypes between healthy human individuals. Method: immunoSEQ multiplex PCR; TCRdb's copy keeps in-frame clones and lacks some. Of about 600,000 clones listed, roughly 97% were seen once; the top ten hold 0.045% to 0.06%. Source material: naive CD4+ T cells sorted from blood. Regarding subset: CD45RA+ positively selected. The receptors were sampled from a woman in her thirties in good health.

V and J are TRBV5-1 and TRBJ2-1, with D perhaps TRBD2 (6 bases). This CDR3 region has 16 residues. V lost 0 bases to trimming and J lost 4 bases, with 14 bases between them. The germline CDR1 and CDR2 sequences are SGHRS and YFSETQ. The chain's CDR3 is CASSLVGGTGYNEQFF. The CDR3 DNA reads as TGCGCCAGCAGCTTGGTAGGCGGGACGGGTTACAATGAGCAGTTCTTC.

This sequence joins TRBV28 and TRBJ1-5; no firm D call. CDR1 is MDHEN, CDR2 SYDVKM, per germline. V was clipped by 3 bases and J by 6 bases, with 12 bases between them. The CDR3 spans 14 residues. The CDR3 sequence: CASSFGGSVQPQHF. The DNA of the CDR3 is TGTGCCAGCAGTTTTGGAGGGTCGGTTCAGCCCCAGCATTTT.

The chain combines TRBV5-6 with TRBJ2-1; D is unclear. CDR1 and CDR2 (germline): SGHDT, YYEEEE. Trimming shortened V by 2 bases and J by 0 bases, and 9 bases separated the two germline ends. The CDR3 runs 15 residues. The CDR3 sequence: CASSLTLSSYNEQFF. The DNA for the CDR3 is TGTGCCAGCAGCTTAACACTGAGCTCCTACAATGAGCAGTTCTTC. The full variable domain, its missing parts supplied by reference TRBV5-6 and TRBJ2-1, is DAGVTQSPTHLIKTRGQQVTLRCSPKSGHDTVSWYQQALGQGPQFIFQYYEEEERQRGNFPDRFSGHQFPNYSSELNVNALLLGDSALYLCASSLTLSSYNEQFFGPGTRLTVL.

V usage is TRBV6-5 and J usage is TRBJ2-7, with D perhaps TRBD1 or TRBD2 (7 bases each). This CDR3 is 14 amino acids long. V lost 2 bases and J lost 2, with 10 bases in between. Germline-derived CDR1 and CDR2 are MNHEY and SVGAGI. This CDR3 reads CASSYQGGAYEQYF. In nucleotides, the CDR3 is TGTGCCAGCAGTTACCAGGGGGGGGCCTACGAGCAGTACTTC.

This chain connects TRBV5-1 to TRBJ1-2; no definite D call. Trimming cost V 4 bases and J 3 bases, with 10 bases left between them. CDR3 length equals 13 residues. In germline, CDR1 is SGHRS, CDR2 YFSETQ. The CDR3 sequence: CASSQEGYYGYTF. The CDR3 nucleotides are TGCGCCAGCAGCCAAGAGGGCTACTATGGCTACACCTTC. The full variable domain, its missing parts supplied by reference TRBV5-1 and TRBJ1-2, is KAGVTQTPRYLIKTRGQQVTLSCSPISGHRSVSWYQQTPGQGLQFLFEYFSETQRNKGNFPGRFSGRQFSNSRSEMNVSTLELGDSALYLCASSQEGYYGYTFGSGTRLTVV.

This chain connects TRBV28 to TRBJ2-7; D ambiguous. The CDR3 covers 14 residues. Germline assignment: CDR1 MDHEN and CDR2 SYDVKM. Trimming left V 2 bases short and J 3 bases short, with 11 bases between. CDR3 DNA sequence: TGTGCCAGCAGTTTAGCGGTTCCAAACTACGAGCAGTACTTC. Protein sequence: CASSLAVPNYEQYF.